This is a list of T cell receptor beta chains from one sample in a study of blood T cells in healthy people across ages. TCRdb analysed the 5' RACE reads with MiXCR anew, one entry per CDR3 protein. Of some 1.4 million distinct CDR3 sequences in the sample, roughly 40% were seen once. Sequencing was carried out using blood. The receptors here all came from a woman between 18 and 29 years old in good health. CDR3s include the opening cysteine and the closing phenylalanine or tryptophan. D genes are given only for firm matches. Clone size is given for some rows only: seen once, a few or many times, or a class if the clone is expanded.

cdr3_aa	cdr3_nt	d_call	clone_size	j_call	cdr3_length	v_call
CASSQGDRGRSDEQFF	TGTGCCAGCAGCCAAGGCGACCGCGGGAGGTCCGATGAGCAGTTCTTC	TRBD2	NA	TRBJ2-1	16	TRBV3-1
CSARDLAGMNTEAFF	TGCAGTGCTAGAGATCTGGCAGGCATGAACACTGAAGCTTTCTTT	NA	NA	TRBJ1-1	15	TRBV20-1
CASSPEATNYGYTF	TGTGCCAGTAGTCCGGAGGCGACTAACTATGGCTACACCTTC	NA	few	TRBJ1-2	14	TRBV19
CATSTSGTATDSNQPQHF	TGTGCCACCAGCACTTCGGGGACGGCGACCGATAGCAATCAGCCCCAGCATTTT	NA	NA	TRBJ1-5	18	TRBV15
CASSLRTEPYNEQFF	TGTGCCAGCAGCTTAAGGACAGAGCCCTACAATGAGCAGTTCTTC	NA	few	TRBJ2-1	15	TRBV7-2
CSAGRLAVVLKETQFF	TGCAGTGCTGGACGACTAGCGGTAGTTCTTAAAGAGACCCAGTTCTTC	TRBD2	NA	TRBJ2-1	16	TRBV20-1
CASSQGGTRTDTQYF	TGTGCCAGCAGCCAAGGGGGGACTCGCACAGATACGCAGTATTTT	NA	NA	TRBJ2-3	15	TRBV3-1
CASSEARGQAGNQPQHF	TGTGCCAGCAGTGAAGCGAGGGGGCAGGCCGGCAATCAGCCCCAGCATTTT	TRBD1	NA	TRBJ1-5	17	TRBV6-1
CASSIKVAGGTDTQYF	TGTGCCAGTAGTATTAAGGTAGCGGGTGGAACAGATACGCAGTATTTT	TRBD2	NA	TRBJ2-3	16	TRBV19
CASSQPRDKQETQYF	TGTGCCAGCAGCCAACCCCGGGACAAACAAGAGACCCAGTACTTC	NA	many	TRBJ2-5	15	TRBV4-2
CASSELSGYGYTF	TGTGCCAGCAGTGAGCTCTCTGGCTATGGCTACACCTTC	NA	NA	TRBJ1-2	13	TRBV25-1
CASSPHSRDRVVFGYSPLHF	TGTGCCAGCAGCCCTCACTCCCGGGACAGGGTCGTATTTGGGTATTCACCCCTCCACTTT	TRBD1	NA	TRBJ1-6	20	TRBV7-2
CASTRTTGWDIQYF	TGTGCCAGCACCCGGACGACAGGATGGGACATTCAGTACTTC	NA	few	TRBJ2-4	14	TRBV11-2
CASSPQDRVYTGELFF	TGTGCCAGCAGCCCCCAGGACAGGGTTTACACCGGGGAGCTGTTTTTT	TRBD1	NA	TRBJ2-2	16	TRBV9
CSVDLYSSSGNTIYF	TGCAGCGTTGATCTCTATTCAAGCTCTGGAAACACCATATATTTT	NA	NA	TRBJ1-3	15	TRBV29-1
CASSPPPPRGQGQAFF	TGTGCCAGCAGCCCGCCCCCGCCCCGTGGACAGGGGCAAGCTTTCTTT	TRBD1	NA	TRBJ1-1	16	TRBV6-2/TRBV6-3
CASSLAGTGVSNEQFF	TGTGCCAGCAGCTTAGCCGGGACAGGGGTTAGCAATGAGCAGTTCTTC	TRBD1	NA	TRBJ2-1	16	TRBV7-9
CASASSKGQSWGYTF	TGTGCCAGCGCATCGTCTAAGGGCCAGTCTTGGGGCTACACCTTC	NA	NA	TRBJ1-2	15	TRBV27
CASSPQEAYNEQFF	TGTGCCAGCAGCCCCCAGGAAGCCTACAATGAGCAGTTCTTC	NA	NA	TRBJ2-1	14	TRBV7-8
CASGQGSSSNYGYTF	TGTGCCAGCGGGCAGGGCAGTTCCTCCAACTATGGCTACACCTTC	NA	NA	TRBJ1-2	15	TRBV12-3/TRBV12-4
CSANPRGQGAYEQFF	TGCAGTGCCAACCCCCGCGGACAGGGGGCTTATGAGCAGTTCTTC	TRBD1	few	TRBJ2-1	15	TRBV20-1
CASSPNVGQGGLTGGYTF	TGTGCCAGCAGCCCAAATGTAGGACAGGGCGGCCTCACGGGTGGCTACACCTTC	TRBD1	NA	TRBJ1-2	18	TRBV9